This T cell receptor (beta chain) originates from a study of tissue T cells after allogeneic stem cell transplantation. Study observations and caveats: Some tissue clones might be persisting host cells; their alloreactivity or antigen specificity was not determined. Anatomically similar tissues had similar TCR repertoires within each patient. Sampling depth was limited, and the cohort was small and clinically varied.

By its share, this clone is medium-sized. Its target is unknown. Gene names follow the mouse nomenclature. The read falls 1 residue short of the CDR3 end, and the missing part is taken from the germline J gene. Time point described: mouse harvest day 7 after allogeneic transplant. The graft held 10^6 splenic CD5+ T cells and 10^7 T-cell-depleted bone marrow cells. This mouse GVHD model was MHC-mismatched B6 to BALB/c, profiled day 7 or 14. Clones were read by immunoSEQ multiplex PCR, and TCRdb kept only the in-frame ones, dropping some. Among roughly 6,000 clones listed, less than 55% were seen once. The CDR3 runs 14 residues. Germline V gene data show CDR1 as SGHLS and CDR2 as HYDKME. V was pared by 0 bases and J by 6 bases, with 14 bases between.

This chain connects TRBV12-2 to TRBJ2-7; tentatively, D is TRBD1 (6 bases). The receptor was derived from a female BALB/c mouse given C57BL/6 T cells with graft-versus-host disease after an allogeneic hematopoietic cell transplant. Sequenced material: gut tissue. CDR3 sequence reads: CASSLEAGEGEQYF. CDR3 DNA (partial): TGTGCCAGCTCTCTCGAAGCAGGGGAGGGTGAACAGTAC.